The 8 T cell receptor beta chains given below trace back to one sample, sequenced in a study of T cell responses to AZD1222 COVID-19 vaccine. Sequencing was performed with immunoSEQ multiplex PCR; in TCRdb, only in-frame clones are kept and a portion is missing. The sample contains under 75,000 clones, around 85% of which appear only once. Material: peripheral blood, obtained on day 0 of AZD1222 vaccination. The receptors shown here come from an adult in good health.

The genes are TRBV5-1 and TRBJ2-1, with 11 bases fitting TRBD1. The CDR3 loop spans 16 amino acids. Per germline, CDR1 SGHRS and CDR2 YFSETQ. With 3 bases clipped from V and 4 bases from J, the junction kept 6 bases outside the gene matches. CDR3 residues: CASSYGQGAMYNEQFF. The CDR3 DNA sequence: TGCGCCAGCAGCTATGGACAGGGGGCTATGTACAATGAGCAGTTCTTC.

The chain is built from TRBV5-1 and TRBJ2-5; D is ambiguous. CDR1 is SGHRS, CDR2 YFSETQ, per germline. This CDR3 region has 14 residues. With 0 bases removed from V and 0 bases from J, the gap between germline ends came to 6 bases. The DNA of the CDR3 is TGCGCCAGCAGCTTGGGGTGGGACCAAGAGACCCAGTACTTC. Encoded protein: CASSLGWDQETQYF.

The rearrangement joins TRBV10-3 to TRBJ2-5, with D perhaps TRBD1 (6 bases). Germline CDR1 is ENHRY and CDR2 is SYGVKD. V gave up 10 bases and J gave up 1 base, with 19 bases separating them. The CDR3 is 15 residues long. This CDR3 is CATRPDTGFQETQYF. The CDR3 DNA follows: TGTGCCACCAGGCCCGACACAGGGTTCCAAGAGACCCAGTACTTC.

A few counts support this clone. The rearrangement joins TRBV27 to TRBJ2-7; D is uncertain. Per the germline V gene, CDR1 is MNHEY and CDR2 is SMNVEV (reference sequence). Trimming cost V 1 base and J 3 bases, with 10 bases left between them. The CDR3 is 14 residues long. CDR3 residues: CASSLFGGYYEQYF. The CDR3 nucleotides read TGTGCCAGCAGTTTATTCGGCGGATACTACGAGCAGTACTTC.

J is TRBJ2-3 and V is TRBV10-3, with D tentatively TRBD1 (6 bases). V lost 0 bases and J 4 bases, leaving 11 bases between the germline ends. The CDR3 has 15 residues. Germline values: CDR1 ENHRY, CDR2 SYGVKD. The CDR3 spells CAISESWTAADTQYF. In nucleotides, the CDR3 is TGTGCCATCAGTGAGTCATGGACAGCCGCAGATACGCAGTATTTT.

CDR3 sequence reads: CASVLIYEQYF. DNA of the CDR3: TGTGCCAGCGTCCTGATCTACGAGCAGTACTTC. This chain links TRBV7-2 with TRBJ2-7; D not resolved. The CDR3 runs 11 residues. Germline V gives CDR1 SGHTA, CDR2 FQGNSA. The V end lost 8 bases, the J end lost 3 bases, and 8 bases lay between the germline ends.

V usage is TRBV4-2 and J usage is TRBJ1-1, with TRBD1 as a possible D gene (5 bases). The CDR3 runs to 16 residues. Germline V gives CDR1 LGHNA, CDR2 YNFKEQ. With 0 bases removed from V and 5 bases from J, the gap between germline ends came to 16 bases. In DNA form, the CDR3 reads TGTGCCAGCAGCCAAGAGGGGGGGGGTGTCTGGACTGAAGCTTTCTTT. Protein product: CASSQEGGGVWTEAFF.

V is TRBV11-3 and J is TRBJ1-2, with D unclear. Germline lookup yields CDR1 SGHNT and CDR2 YENEEA. V lost 0 bases, J lost 2 bases, and 10 bases lay in between. The CDR3 length is 15 residues. CDR3 bases: TGTGCCAGCAGCTTAGAGGGCAGCTTAAACTATGGCTACACCTTC. Its translation is CASSLEGSLNYGYTF.